This record looks at one T cell receptor (beta chain) sequence and its context. As yet, its antigen is unknown. Every bit of the isolated RNA underwent reverse transcription, so sequencing read expressed TCRB transcripts. Profiled with immunoSEQ multiplex PCR; TCRdb holds only in-frame clones, not every one. Of under 400,000 clones listed, approximately 14% are singletons. V was shortened by 4 bases and J by 0 bases, with 8 bases between the two germline ends. The CDR3 spans 15 residues. Germline values: CDR1 SGHKS, CDR2 YYEKEE (reference sequence). This specimen comes from a study of beta chain features in type 1 diabetes. Study-level results: Naive, central memory and regulatory TCRB repertoires appeared more similar among patients than healthy donors.

Sequencing input: central memory CD4+ T cells from blood. The chain recombines TRBV5-5 with TRBJ2-6; D uncertain. This clonotype was sampled from a man under 40 in good health. The CDR3 sequence: CASSPGGSGANVLTF. CDR3 in DNA: TGTGCCAGCAGCCCGGGTGGCTCTGGGGCCAACGTCCTGACTTTC.